These T cell receptor beta chains were read from a single sample in a study of blood T cell repertoires in COVID-19. Profiling relied on immunoSEQ multiplex PCR, and the TCRdb table lists in-frame clones only, not all of them. The sample holds about 150,000 clones, 88% seen once. Sequenced sample: peripheral blood. The receptors derive from a human donor with COVID-19, enrolled during active disease. The donor label of this sample is uncertain. CDR3s leave out the opening cysteine and the closing phenylalanine or tryptophan. Fields, in order: V gene, J gene, CDR3 protein.

TRBV7-3	TRBJ1-2	ASSRQGDYGYT
TRBV25-1	TRBJ1-4	ASSELGGESNEKLF
TRBV5-1	TRBJ2-5	ASSLDGLGGETQY
TRBV5-1	TRBJ2-7	ASSVQGSETYEQY
TRBV5-1	TRBJ1-2	ASSLAGGGGYDGYT
TRBV19	TRBJ2-2	ASSMRRDKGAI
TRBV5-1	TRBJ2-7	ASSLTLGQGFYEQY
TRBV7-2	TRBJ2-1	ASSFFMGTGNHEQF
TRBV5-4	TRBJ1-5	ASSLDRGDAQPQH
TRBV9	TRBJ2-5	ASSVGPGTSWSGETQY
TRBV12-3/TRBV12-4	TRBJ1-5	ASSPFQGPQH
TRBV6-5	TRBJ1-1	ASSYSDPGQNTEAF
TRBV2	TRBJ2-5	ASRTRRTGVQETQY
TRBV27	TRBJ1-6	ASGRQGSYNSPLH
TRBV2	TRBJ2-5	ASSVDSQETQY
TRBV30	TRBJ1-2	AWSSTGNYGYT
TRBV10-1	TRBJ2-1	ASSASGSRDEQF
TRBV24-1	TRBJ1-1	ATSDSGGGDRTF
TRBV5-6	TRBJ1-5	ASSATGTVNQPQH
TRBV12-3/TRBV12-4	TRBJ2-7	ASRPEGAYEQY
TRBV5-1	TRBJ2-3	ASSPQGIGPDTQY
TRBV5-1	TRBJ2-3	ASKRLAGAEDTQY
TRBV5-1	TRBJ1-6	ASSSGQGAENSPLH
TRBV3-1/TRBV3-2	TRBJ2-6	ASSQAASGGPRAGANVLT
TRBV7-2	TRBJ2-3	ASSQGLADYTQY
TRBV7-8	TRBJ2-5	ASRLQETQY
TRBV3-1/TRBV3-2	TRBJ1-6	ASSRRQASSYNSPLH
TRBV5-1	TRBJ1-4	ASSLGGDNEKLF
TRBV3-1/TRBV3-2	TRBJ2-5	ASSRWTSGGEETQY
TRBV23-1	TRBJ1-1	ASTLLVQPGDTEAF
TRBV10-3	TRBJ2-5	AAGTGYQETQY
TRBV5-1	TRBJ2-5	ASSQDRNQETQY
TRBV2	TRBJ1-1	ASSGHLMNTEAF
TRBV3-1/TRBV3-2	TRBJ1-5	ASSQETGANQPQH
TRBV7-2	TRBJ2-4	ASSLGQVGKNIQY
TRBV3-1/TRBV3-2	TRBJ2-5	ASSQDNRLTGVIAETQY
TRBV6-5	TRBJ1-1	ASSPPVGTAPEAF
TRBV5-1	TRBJ1-6	ASSLRGTHNSPLH
TRBV6-5	TRBJ1-1	ASTGQGTEAF
TRBV12-3/TRBV12-4	TRBJ1-2	ASSKTGNYGYT